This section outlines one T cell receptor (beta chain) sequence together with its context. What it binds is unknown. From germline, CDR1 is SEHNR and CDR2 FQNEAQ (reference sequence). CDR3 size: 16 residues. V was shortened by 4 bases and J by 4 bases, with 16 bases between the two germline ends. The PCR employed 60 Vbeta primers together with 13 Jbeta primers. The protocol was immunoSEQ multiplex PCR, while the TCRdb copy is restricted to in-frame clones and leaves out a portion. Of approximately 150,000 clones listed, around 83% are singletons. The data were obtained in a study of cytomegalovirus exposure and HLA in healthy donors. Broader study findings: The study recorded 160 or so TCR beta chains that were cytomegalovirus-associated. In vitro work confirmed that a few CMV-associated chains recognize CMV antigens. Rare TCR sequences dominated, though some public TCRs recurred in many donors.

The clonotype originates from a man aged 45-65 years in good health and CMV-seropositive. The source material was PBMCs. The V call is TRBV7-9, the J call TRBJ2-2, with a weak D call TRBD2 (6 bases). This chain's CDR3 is CASSSGRDLLTGELFF. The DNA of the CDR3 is TGTGCCAGCAGCTCTGGCCGGGACTTGCTCACCGGGGAGCTGTTTTTT.